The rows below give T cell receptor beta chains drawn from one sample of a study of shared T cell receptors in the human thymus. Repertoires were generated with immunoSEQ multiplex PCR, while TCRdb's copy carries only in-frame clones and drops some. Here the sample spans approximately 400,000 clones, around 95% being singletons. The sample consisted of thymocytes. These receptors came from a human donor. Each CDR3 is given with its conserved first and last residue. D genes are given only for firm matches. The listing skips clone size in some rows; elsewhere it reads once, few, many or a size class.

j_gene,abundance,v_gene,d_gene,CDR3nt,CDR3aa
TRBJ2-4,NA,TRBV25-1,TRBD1,TGTGCCAGCAGTGGACAGGGGGCTTTAGCCAAAAACATTCAGTACTTC,CASSGQGALAKNIQYF
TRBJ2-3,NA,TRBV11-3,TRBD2,TGTGCCAGCAGTAGCGGGAGGGCCTTTACAGATACGCAGTATTTT,CASSSGRAFTDTQYF
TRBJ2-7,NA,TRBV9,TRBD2,TGTGCCAGCACCAATTCGGGGGGTTACGAGCAGTACTTC,CASTNSGGYEQYF
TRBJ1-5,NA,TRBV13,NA,TGTGCCAGCAGCTTAGGGGCAGGGCAGCCCCAGCATTTT,CASSLGAGQPQHF
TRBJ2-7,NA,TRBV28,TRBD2,TGTGCCAGCAGTTTAACGGGCCACCCGGGGGGTGAGCAGTACTTC,CASSLTGHPGGEQYF
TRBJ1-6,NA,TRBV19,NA,TGTGCCAGTACCGACGGTTCATGGGGGGCTGATTCACCCCTCCACTTT,CASTDGSWGADSPLHF
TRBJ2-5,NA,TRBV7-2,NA,TGTGCCAGCAGCTTTCCAGCGGAGCAAGAGACCCAGTACTTC,CASSFPAEQETQYF
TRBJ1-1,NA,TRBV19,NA,TGTGCCAGTAAACCGACAGGGAACACTGAAGCTTTCTTT,CASKPTGNTEAFF
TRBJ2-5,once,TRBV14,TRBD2,TGTGCCAGCAGCCCTCTGAGGATGGGGACTAGCGGGAGGAGGGGAGAGACCCAGTACTTC,CASSPLRMGTSGRRGETQYF
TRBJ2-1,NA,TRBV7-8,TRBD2,TGTGCCAGCAGCTTAAGGGAACCGGGAGGAGAGCAGTTCTTC,CASSLREPGGEQFF
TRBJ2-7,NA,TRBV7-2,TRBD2,TGTGCCAGCAGCCCCTCTCCTGCGGCTAGCGGGAGGTACGAGCAGTACTTC,CASSPSPAASGRYEQYF